This entry lists 18 T cell receptor beta chains sequenced from one sample in a study of blood T cells in healthy people across ages. Sample-barcoded 5' priming and a J-beta primer mix drove a second PCR of 7 to 11 cycles. TCRdb passed the 5' RACE reads through MiXCR, listing each CDR3 protein once. The table records around 1,800,000 distinct CDR3 sequences, about 39% of them present only once. Source material: blood. The source is a human donor in good health.

This chain's CDR3 is CASSYDSSSGGYTF. The CDR3 DNA is TGTGCCAGCAGCTACGACAGCTCTAGCGGAGGCTACACCTTC. The chain joins TRBV7-9 to TRBJ1-2; maybe TRBD1 (5 bases). This CDR3 is built from 14 residues. Trimming cost V 4 bases and J 8 bases, with 17 bases left between them. Germline CDR1 and CDR2: SEHNR and FQNEAQ (reference sequence).

The CDR3 DNA is TGTGCCAGCAGTTTAGCGCGCAGGGTTGAGTACTTC. It codes for CASSLARRVEYF. V and J are TRBV12-3 or TRBV12-4 and TRBJ2-4, with D maybe TRBD1 (5 bases). V was clipped by 0 bases and J by 14 bases, with 11 bases between them. This CDR3 is built from 12 residues.

With regard to this clonotype: Germline is not matched at one junction end, which may reflect a read error. V is TRBV7-6 and J is TRBJ2-6, with TRBD2 identical over 11 bases. The CDR3 is 22 residues long. Germline CDR1 reads SGHVS; CDR2 reads FNYEAQ. CDR3 residues: CARSTPGFFLAGGNSGANVLTF. In nucleotides, the CDR3 is TGTGCCCGCAGCACCCCTGGATTTTTTCTAGCGGGGGGTAATTCTGGGGCCAACGTCCTGACTTTC.

This clonotype was counted ten times or more. This chain connects TRBV29-1 to TRBJ2-2; D is undetermined. CDR1 SQVTM and CDR2 ANQGSEA come from the germline V gene. The V end was cut by 4 bases, the J end by 3 bases, with 3 bases between. The CDR3 has 11 residues. The CDR3 protein is CSVGDTGELFF. CDR3 coding DNA: TGCAGCGTTGGGGACACCGGGGAGCTGTTTTTT.

The rearrangement joins TRBV12-5 to TRBJ1-1, with 9 nucleotides matching TRBD1. Trimming cost V 3 bases and J 5 bases; bases outside gene matches: 10. From germline, CDR1 is LGHNT and CDR2 FRNRAP. The CDR3 sequence is 16 residues long. The CDR3 region is CASGLHRGPGGTEAFF. CDR3 nucleotides: TGTGCTAGTGGTTTACACAGGGGGCCCGGAGGGACTGAAGCTTTCTTT.

This rearrangement joins TRBV6-5 to TRBJ1-2, with 12 nucleotides matching TRBD1. The length of the CDR3 is 16 residues. Germline values: CDR1 MNHEY, CDR2 SVGAGI. The ends lost 6 bases at V and 5 bases at J; junction bases unmatched: 10. CDR3 in DNA: TGTGCCAGCAGAGTAGCCGGGACAGGGGGCGCGTATGGCTACACCTTC. As protein: CASRVAGTGGAYGYTF.

V gene TRBV10-3 combines with J gene TRBJ1-1; tentatively, D is TRBD1 (6 bases). Trimming took 6 bases from V and 1 from J, leaving 18 bases between them. Germline V gene data show CDR1 as ENHRY and CDR2 as SYGVKD. This CDR3 is 16 amino acids long. For the CDR3, the DNA is TGTGCCATCAGAACCACAGGGAGCAGTCGGAACACTGAAGCTTTCTTT. Its protein is CAIRTTGSSRNTEAFF.

CDR3 loop: CASKGGSSYEQFF. In DNA form, the CDR3 reads TGTGCCAGCAAGGGGGGGAGCTCCTACGAGCAGTTCTTC. The chain recombines TRBV6-6 with TRBJ2-1; D may be TRBD2 (7 bases). Germline V gives CDR1 MNHNY, CDR2 SVGAGI (reference sequence). Trimming took 7 bases from V and 10 from J, leaving 17 bases between them. CDR3 length: 13 amino acids.

This clonotype was observed a few times. The chain has TRBV4-2 and TRBJ2-5, with 7 bases fitting TRBD1. J gave up 5 bases and V 0 bases, and 3 bases lay outside the gene matches. There are 14 residues in the CDR3. CDR1 LGHNA and CDR2 YNFKEQ come from the germline V gene. The CDR3 reads CASSQDGTDETQYF. CDR3 nucleotide sequence: TGTGCCAGCAGCCAAGACGGGACAGATGAGACCCAGTACTTC.

The rearrangement links TRBV6-2 or TRBV6-3 to TRBJ2-3, with D possibly being TRBD2 (5 bases). Per germline, CDR1 MNHEY and CDR2 SVGEGT. Trimming cost V 5 bases and J 2 bases, with 17 bases left between them. The CDR3 extends over 16 amino acids. DNA for the CDR3: TGTGCCAGCAGTACAAGAGCGGATACAATCACAGATACGCAGTATTTT. It translates to CASSTRADTITDTQYF.

CDR3 bases: TGTGCCATCAGTGAGTCGCTAGCGGGGGGGCGAAACATTCAGTACTTC. It specifies CAISESLAGGRNIQYF. The chain uses TRBV10-3 and TRBJ2-4, with 12 positions matching TRBD2. The CDR3 spans 16 residues. V lost 0 bases to trimming and J lost 6 bases; unmatched junction nucleotides: 3. Germline V gene data show CDR1 as ENHRY and CDR2 as SYGVKD.

This clonotype was counted once. This rearrangement joins TRBV6-6 to TRBJ1-5; D call uncertain. Trimming left V 0 bases short and J 6 bases short, with 6 bases between. This CDR3 spans 13 amino acids. CDR1 is MNHNY and CDR2 is SVGAGI in the germline V gene (reference sequence). The CDR3 sequence: CASSYSETQPQHF. Written as DNA, the CDR3 is TGTGCCAGCAGTTACTCGGAAACTCAGCCCCAGCATTTT.

This sequence joins TRBV20-1 and TRBJ2-1; TRBD1 agrees at 8 bases. In germline, CDR1 is DFQATT, CDR2 SNEGSKA (reference sequence). The CDR3 is made up of 17 amino acids. The trim removed 6 bases at V and 12 bases at J, leaving 25 bases unmatched. The CDR3 nucleotides are TGCAGTGCCAGAACTACGCTCGGACAGGGACAAGCTGGGGGGCAGTTCTTC. As protein: CSARTTLGQGQAGGQFF.

CDR3 loop: CASSLSGGLAGNNEQFF. CDR3 nucleotides: TGTGCCAGCAGCTTAAGCGGGGGACTAGCGGGTAACAATGAGCAGTTCTTC. The gene calls are TRBV7-9 and TRBJ2-1, with 12 nucleotides matching TRBD2. The CDR3 totals 17 residues. Germline CDR1 is SEHNR and CDR2 is FQNEAQ (reference sequence). With V trimmed by 2 bases and J by 5 bases, 7 bases remained unmatched.

The chain couples TRBV7-8 to TRBJ2-7, with a weak D call TRBD2 (5 bases). The CDR3 extends over 12 amino acids. The V gene lost 9 bases and the J gene lost 6 bases, with 15 bases spanning the gap. The germline CDR1 and CDR2 sequences are SGHVS and FQNEAQ. The CDR3 spells CASREGHGEQYF. DNA of the CDR3: TGTGCCAGTAGAGAGGGTCACGGCGAGCAGTACTTC.

This clonotype has a handful of counts. The chain combines TRBV4-1 with TRBJ1-2, with D perhaps TRBD1 (6 bases). The CDR3 contains 15 residues. CDR1 is MGHRA, CDR2 YSYEKL, per germline. The V and J ends lost 1 base and 5 bases respectively, with 14 bases between them. Here the CDR3 reads CASSQGRGLRYGYTF. The DNA for the CDR3 is TGCGCCAGCAGCCAAGGGCGGGGGCTTCGGTATGGCTACACCTTC.

This clonotype was seen only a few times. The rearrangement links TRBV18 to TRBJ1-4; 7 nucleotides line up with TRBD1. CDR1 and CDR2 (germline): KGHSH, LQKENI. V lost 6 bases and J lost 7; bases outside the gene matches: 23. The CDR3 extends over 19 amino acids. CDR3 in amino acids: CASSTLPGQNNPRPEKLFF. CDR3 nucleotides: TGTGCCAGCTCGACTCTCCCGGGACAGAATAACCCTCGGCCTGAAAAACTGTTTTTT. Drawing the rest from reference TRBV18 and TRBJ1-4, the complete variable domain is NAGVMQNPRHLVRRRGQEARLRCSPMKGHSHVYWYRQLPEEGLKFMVYLQKENIIDESGMPKERFSAEFPKEGPSILRIQQVVRGDSAAYFCASSTLPGQNNPRPEKLFFGSGTQLSVL.

The CDR3 sequence is CASSQDRLVLSSNTEAFF. In DNA, the CDR3 is TGTGCCAGCAGCCAAGATCGGCTGGTCCTGTCCTCGAACACTGAAGCTTTCTTT. This sequence joins TRBV3-1 and TRBJ1-1; D not resolved. The CDR3 sequence is 18 residues long. Trimming took 0 bases from V and 1 from J, leaving 18 bases between them. Germline CDR1 LGHDT, CDR2 YNNKEL (reference sequence).